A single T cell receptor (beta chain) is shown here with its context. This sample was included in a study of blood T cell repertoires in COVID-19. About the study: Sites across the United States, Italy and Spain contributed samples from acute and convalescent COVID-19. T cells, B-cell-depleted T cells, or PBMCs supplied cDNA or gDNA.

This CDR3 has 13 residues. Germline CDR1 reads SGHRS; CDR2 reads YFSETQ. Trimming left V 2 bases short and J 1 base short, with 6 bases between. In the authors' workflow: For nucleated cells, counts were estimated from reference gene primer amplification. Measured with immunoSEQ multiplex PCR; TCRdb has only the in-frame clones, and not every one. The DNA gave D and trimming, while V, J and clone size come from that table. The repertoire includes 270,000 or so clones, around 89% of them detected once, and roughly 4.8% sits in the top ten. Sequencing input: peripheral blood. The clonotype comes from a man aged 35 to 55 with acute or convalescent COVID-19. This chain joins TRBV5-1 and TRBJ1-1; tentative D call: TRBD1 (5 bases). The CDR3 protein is CASSFGGNTEAFF. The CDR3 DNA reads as TGCGCCAGCAGCTTCGGGGGGAACACTGAAGCTTTCTTT.